The source of this T cell receptor beta chain is a study of blood T cell repertoires in COVID-19. Study-level information: From the United States, Italy and Spain came samples of acute and convalescent COVID-19. PBMCs, B-cell-depleted T cells, or T cells provided the cDNA or gDNA that made up the material.

As originally analysed: For nucleated cells, counts were estimated from reference gene primer amplification. Using immunoSEQ multiplex PCR, the repertoire was profiled, and TCRdb retains in-frame clones only, with some absent. Clone size and V and J calls were adopted from that table, with D and trimming inferred from the DNA. This sample has some 110,000 clones, with around 85% found just once. The CDR3 consists of 16 residues. The germline gives CDR1 MNHNY, CDR2 SVGAGI (reference sequence). V was pared by 6 bases and J by 2 bases, with 17 bases between. Sequenced material: peripheral blood. The source of this sequence is a man between 65 and 85 years old who had recovered from COVID-19. The chain has TRBV6-6 and TRBJ1-5; D not certain. The CDR3 here is CASSGEISWRNQPQHF. The CDR3 DNA sequence: TGTGCCAGCAGCGGTGAAATCTCATGGCGCAATCAGCCCCAGCATTTT.